This T cell receptor (beta chain) was obtained from a study of blood T cell repertoires in COVID-19 (dated by TCRdb to between 2020 and 2021). Background on the whole study: Samples from collaborators originated in the United States, Italy and Spain and spanned both the acute and convalescent phases of COVID-19. The material from the prospective study consisted of cDNA or gDNA derived from T cells, B-cell-depleted T cells, or PBMCs. Where available, HLA class I and class II types were taken from metadata supplied by the sample provider and were not determined by assay-based typing. The repertoires were made available in a free public database intended to serve as a resource for research on the immune response to SARS-CoV-2. The sample metadata nearly always contained a de-identified subject ID, COVID-19 status, age in years and sex. Samples came from the ongoing ImmuneRACE study (first 160 participants) plus 1,254 subjects from 6 global collaborators. Subjects who had been exposed to COVID-19, were actively infected with it, or had recovered from it provided the deeply sampled blood TCRbeta repertoires that made up the dataset. Results and caveats for the whole study, not just this receptor: How much clinical and demographic metadata was included differed by source and by participant, and the metadata was provided uncurated.

Of note for this clone: Which antigen it targets is not known. Base-call qualities are not available, and no considerably larger clone is one nucleotide away.

The immunoSEQ Assay, a bias-controlled multiplex PCR, was used to amplify TCRbeta CDR3 regions from genomic DNA. The original pipeline was this. The number of nucleated cells in each sample was estimated from the amplification of reference gene primers within the assay. Sequence reads were collapsed and filtered to measure the absolute abundance of every unique TCRbeta CDR3 rearrangement. For each sample, productive Simpson clonality was calculated by taking the square root of Simpson's diversity index across productive rearrangements. TCRdb holds this immuneACCESS table with in-frame rearrangements only. Some clones are missing; in checked studies, unresolved V genes explain under half, and the rest has no known cause. V, J and clone size are taken as reported in that table, and D and trimming were inferred from the DNA itself. The sample has about 45,000 clones on record, about three quarters of them singletons. Under 30% of the sample rests with the top ten.

The collaborating institutions used their own protocols to collect whole blood in K2EDTA tubes. For TCRbeta analysis, collaborator samples were shipped as frozen whole blood, as isolated PBMCs, or as DNA extracted from either sample type. The CDR3 has 15 amino acids, counting the end cysteine and phenylalanine. CDR3 DNA is the only sequence kept; it has 45 bases, read in frame from the first base. CDR1 LGHNA and CDR2 YNFKEQ are derived from the germline V gene. The V end loses 0 bases and the J end loses 1 base, and a stretch of 9 bases separates them. The sequenced sample was peripheral blood. The sequence is built from TRBV4-2 and TRBJ1-2; the D gene cannot be named for sure. The clonotype originates from a woman in her 70s with acute or convalescent COVID-19. The nucleotide sequence is given as TGTGCCAGCAGCCAAGACCTACAGCTTAACTATGGCTACACCTTC. Translated, it gives CASSQDLQLNYGYTF.